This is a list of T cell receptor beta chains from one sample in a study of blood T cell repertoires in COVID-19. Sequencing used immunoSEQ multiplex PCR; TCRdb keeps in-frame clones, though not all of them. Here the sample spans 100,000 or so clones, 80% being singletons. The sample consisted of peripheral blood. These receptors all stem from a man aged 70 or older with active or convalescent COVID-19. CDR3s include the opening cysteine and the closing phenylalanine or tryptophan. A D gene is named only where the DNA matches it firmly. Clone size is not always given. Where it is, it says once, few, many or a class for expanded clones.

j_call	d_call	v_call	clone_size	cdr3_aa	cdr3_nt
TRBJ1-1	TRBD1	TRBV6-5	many	CASKPDRVVTEAFF	TGTGCCAGCAAACCGGACAGGGTGGTCACTGAAGCTTTCTTT
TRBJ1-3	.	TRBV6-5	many	CARVTKRQDVNTIYF	TGTGCCAGAGTCACCAAAAGACAGGACGTAAACACCATATATTTT
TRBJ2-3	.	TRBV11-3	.	CASSFADTDTQYF	TGTGCCAGCAGCTTTGCAGACACAGATACGCAGTATTTT
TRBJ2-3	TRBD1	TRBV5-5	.	CASSPRDRGALQDTQYF	TGTGCCAGCAGCCCCAGGGACAGGGGGGCGTTACAAGATACGCAGTATTTT
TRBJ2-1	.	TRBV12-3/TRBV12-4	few	CASSPLANEQFF	TGTGCCAGCAGCCCGTTAGCGAATGAGCAGTTCTTC
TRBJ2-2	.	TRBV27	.	CASSFRGEIGELFF	TGTGCCAGCAGTTTCAGGGGCGAGATCGGGGAGCTGTTTTTT
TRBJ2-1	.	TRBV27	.	CASSLVVSGGEQFF	TGTGCCAGCAGTTTAGTGGTATCCGGGGGTGAGCAGTTCTTC
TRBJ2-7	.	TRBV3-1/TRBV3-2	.	CASSQQADLYEQYF	TGTGCCAGCAGCCAACAAGCGGACCTCTACGAGCAGTACTTC
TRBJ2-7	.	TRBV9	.	CASSVGAGTYEQYF	TGTGCCAGCAGCGTAGGGGCGGGCACCTACGAGCAGTACTTC
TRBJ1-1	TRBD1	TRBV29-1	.	CSDHRGTEAFF	TGCAGCGACCACAGGGGCACTGAAGCTTTCTTT
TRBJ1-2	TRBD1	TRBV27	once	CASRPLQGNYGYTF	TGTGCCAGCAGACCCCTACAGGGGAACTATGGCTACACCTTC
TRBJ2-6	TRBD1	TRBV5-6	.	CASVDRGPSSGANVLTF	TGTGCCAGCGTTGACAGGGGACCCTCCTCTGGGGCCAACGTCCTGACTTTC
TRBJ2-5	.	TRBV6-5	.	CASSLLGANQETQYF	TGTGCCAGCAGCCTTCTGGGGGCTAACCAAGAGACCCAGTACTTC
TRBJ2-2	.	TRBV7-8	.	CASSVGAYGELFF	TGTGCCAGCAGCGTAGGGGCATACGGGGAGCTGTTTTTT
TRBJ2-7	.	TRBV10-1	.	CASSESRGHKSSYEQYF	TGCGCCAGCAGTGAGTCTAGGGGACACAAGAGCTCCTACGAGCAGTACTTC
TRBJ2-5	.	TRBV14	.	CASSQGGRETQYF	TGTGCCAGCAGCCAAGGGGGCAGGGAGACCCAGTACTTC
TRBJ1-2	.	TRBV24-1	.	CATSDFSGSYGYTF	TGTGCCACCAGTGATTTTTCAGGATCCTATGGCTACACCTTC
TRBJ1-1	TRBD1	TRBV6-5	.	CASTISRGTEAFF	TGTGCCAGCACCATTTCCAGGGGGACTGAAGCTTTCTTT
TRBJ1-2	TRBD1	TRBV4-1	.	CASSRQGDYGYTF	TGCGCCAGCAGCCGACAGGGGGACTATGGCTACACCTTC
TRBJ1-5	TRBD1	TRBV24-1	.	CATGTGTGNQPQHF	TGTGCCACCGGGACCGGGACAGGCAATCAGCCCCAGCATTTT
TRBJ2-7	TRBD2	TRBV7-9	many	CASSLDWASGYEQYF	TGTGCCAGCAGCTTAGACTGGGCTAGCGGGTACGAGCAGTACTTC
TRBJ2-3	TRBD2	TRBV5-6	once	CASSFAGTSGIADTQYF	TGTGCCAGCAGCTTCGCGGGGACTAGCGGGATAGCCGATACGCAGTATTTT
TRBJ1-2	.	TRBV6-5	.	CASSYSREGLYGYTF	TGTGCCAGCAGTTACTCTAGGGAGGGGCTCTATGGCTACACCTTC
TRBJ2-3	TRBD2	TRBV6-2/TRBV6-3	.	CASSSWTSGGYTDTQYF	TGTGCCAGCAGCTCCTGGACTAGCGGGGGCTACACAGATACGCAGTATTTT
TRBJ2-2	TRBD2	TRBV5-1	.	CASSLSGVRTGELFF	TGCGCCAGCAGCTTGAGCGGGGTTCGGACCGGGGAGCTGTTTTTT
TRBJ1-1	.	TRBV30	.	CAWLGVAEAFF	TGTGCCTGGTTAGGGGTTGCGGAAGCTTTCTTT
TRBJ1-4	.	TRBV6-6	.	CASRGQMNEKLFF	TGTGCCAGCCGCGGACAGATGAATGAAAAACTGTTTTTT
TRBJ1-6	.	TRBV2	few	CASSGSGDSPLHF	TGTGCCAGCAGTGGCTCGGGGGATTCACCCCTCCACTTT
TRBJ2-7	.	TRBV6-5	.	CASGRGTYEQYF	TGTGCCAGCGGAAGGGGAACCTACGAGCAGTACTTC
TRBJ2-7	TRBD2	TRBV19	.	CASKGRGGNSYEQYF	TGTGCCAGTAAGGGACGGGGGGGCAACTCCTACGAGCAGTACTTC
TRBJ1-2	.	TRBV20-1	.	CSADYGYTF	TGCAGTGCCGACTATGGCTACACCTTC
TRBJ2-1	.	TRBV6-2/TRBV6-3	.	CASSFDSTVEQFF	TGTGCCAGCAGTTTCGACAGTACGGTTGAGCAGTTCTTC
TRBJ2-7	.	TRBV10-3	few	CAISAAEGQTYEQYF	TGTGCCATCAGTGCAGCTGAAGGACAGACGTACGAGCAGTACTTC
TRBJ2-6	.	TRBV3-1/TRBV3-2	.	CASRPTGSGANVLTF	TGTGCCAGCAGACCGACAGGTTCTGGGGCCAACGTCCTGACTTTC
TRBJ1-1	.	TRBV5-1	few	CASSLAGGPMNTEAFF	TGCGCCAGCAGCTTGGCCGGGGGGCCCATGAACACTGAAGCTTTCTTT
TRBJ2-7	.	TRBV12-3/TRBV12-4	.	CASSLRGEQYF	TGTGCCAGCAGTTTAAGGGGGGAGCAGTACTTC
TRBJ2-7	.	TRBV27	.	CASSPNGQPYEQYF	TGTGCCAGCAGTCCCAATGGACAGCCCTACGAGCAGTACTTC
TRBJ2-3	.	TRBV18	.	CASSLTGSADTQYF	TGTGCCAGCTCACTTACAGGGTCGGCAGATACGCAGTATTTT
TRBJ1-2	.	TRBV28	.	CASILLGGGGYTF	TGTGCCAGCATCCTCTTGGGGGGTGGTGGCTACACCTTC
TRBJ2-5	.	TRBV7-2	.	CASSLAGATQYF	TGTGCCAGCAGCCTCGCCGGAGCGACCCAGTACTTC
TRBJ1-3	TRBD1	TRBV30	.	CAGTGEEVNTIYF	TGTGCCGGGACAGGCGAAGAAGTAAACACCATATATTTT
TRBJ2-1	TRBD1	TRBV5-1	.	CASSFTGQGAGNEQFF	TGCGCCAGCAGCTTTACTGGACAGGGGGCAGGCAATGAGCAGTTCTTC
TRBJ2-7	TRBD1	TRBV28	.	CASSPGDRAYEQYF	TGTGCCAGCAGCCCAGGGGACAGGGCCTACGAGCAGTACTTC
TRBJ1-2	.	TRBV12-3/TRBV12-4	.	CASRFRDYGYTF	TGTGCCAGCAGGTTCAGGGACTATGGCTACACCTTC